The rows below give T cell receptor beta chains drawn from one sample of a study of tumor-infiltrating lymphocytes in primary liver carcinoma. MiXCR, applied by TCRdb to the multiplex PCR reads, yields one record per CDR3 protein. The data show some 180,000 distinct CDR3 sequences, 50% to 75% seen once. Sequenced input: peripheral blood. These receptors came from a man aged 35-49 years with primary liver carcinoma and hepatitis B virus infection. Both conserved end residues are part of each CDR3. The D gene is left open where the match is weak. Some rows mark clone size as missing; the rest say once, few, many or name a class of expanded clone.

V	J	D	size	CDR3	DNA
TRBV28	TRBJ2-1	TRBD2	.	CASSLRDYSPYNEQFF	TGTGCCAGCAGTTTAAGGGACTATTCTCCATACAATGAGCAGTTCTTC
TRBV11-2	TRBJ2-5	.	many	CASSLQAVVVQETQYF	TGTGCCAGCAGCCTTCAGGCGGTGGTGGTGCAAGAGACCCAGTACTTC
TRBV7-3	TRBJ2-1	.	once	CASSPGVGQAQFF	TGTGCCAGCAGCCCGGGGGTTGGGCAGGCGCAGTTCTTC
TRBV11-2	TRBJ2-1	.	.	CASSLHRSNEQFF	TGTGCCAGCAGCTTACACAGATCCAATGAGCAGTTCTTC
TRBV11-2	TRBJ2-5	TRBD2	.	CESSDLTGAGETQYF	TGTGAAAGCAGCGACCTGACAGGAGCGGGAGAGACACAGTACTTC
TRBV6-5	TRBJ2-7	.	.	CASNPDRLTSYEQYF	TGTGCCAGCAATCCAGACCGATTAACCTCCTACGAGCAGTACTTC
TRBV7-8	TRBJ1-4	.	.	CASSPPAGEKLFF	TGTGCCAGCAGCCCCCCCGCAGGGGAAAAACTGTTTTTT
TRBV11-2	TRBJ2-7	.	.	CASSLDRVRERYF	TGTGCCAGCAGTTTAGATCGGGTCCGCGAGCGGTACTTC
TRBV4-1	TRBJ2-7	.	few	CANSQDRSGENEQYF	TGCGCCAACAGCCAAGATAGGTCAGGGGAAAACGAGCAGTACTTC
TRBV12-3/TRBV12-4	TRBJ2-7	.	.	CVSSSGTPSYEQYF	TGTGTCAGCAGTTCCGGGACTCCTTCCTACGAGCAGTACTTC
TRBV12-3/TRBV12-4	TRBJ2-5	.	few	CASSNLGTQYF	TGTGCCAGCAGTAACCTTGGGACCCAGTACTTC
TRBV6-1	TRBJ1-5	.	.	CASTETTGMTNQPQHF	TGTGCCAGCACCGAGACCACAGGGATGACCAATCAGCCCCAGCATTTT
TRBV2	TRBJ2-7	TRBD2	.	CASSGSGIDEQYF	TGTGCCAGCAGCGGTAGCGGGATAGACGAGCAGTACTTC
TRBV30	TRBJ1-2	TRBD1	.	CAWTLDREDYGYTF	TGTGCCTGGACCCTCGACAGGGAGGACTATGGCTACACCTTC
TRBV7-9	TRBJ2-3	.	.	CDSSGLAGFFTDTQYF	TGTGACAGCAGCGGCCTCGCGGGATTCTTCACAGATACGCAGTATTTT
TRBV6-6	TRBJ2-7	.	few	CASSPNWVPSYEQYF	TGTGCCAGCAGCCCAAATTGGGTCCCATCCTACGAGCAGTACTTC
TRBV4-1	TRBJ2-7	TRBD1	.	CASSLPGQGIIDEQYF	TGCGCCAGCAGTCTACCGGGACAGGGGATTATCGACGAACAGTACTTC
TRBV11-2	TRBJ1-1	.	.	CASSPVTLSSVAFF	TGTGCCAGCAGCCCCGTGACCCTGAGTTCTGTGGCCTTCTTT
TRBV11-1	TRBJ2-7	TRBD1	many	CASSLGTDLNEQYF	TGTGCCAGCAGCTTGGGGACAGACTTAAACGAGCAGTACTTC
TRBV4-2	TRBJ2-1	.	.	CASSPSSGSYNEQFF	TGCGCCAGCAGCCCTTCCAGTGGCTCCTACAATGAGCAGTTCTTC
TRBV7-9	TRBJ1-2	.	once	CASSLAPTGQGDGYSF	TGTGCCAGCAGCTTAGCCCCTACAGGGCAAGGGGATGGCTACAGCTTC
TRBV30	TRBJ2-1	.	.	CAWTRGGLYNEQFF	TGTGCCTGGACTAGAGGCGGACTATACAATGAGCAGTTCTTC
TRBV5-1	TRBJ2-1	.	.	CASSPSEEGEQFF	TGCGCCAGCAGCCCTTCGGAAGAGGGTGAGCAGTTCTTC
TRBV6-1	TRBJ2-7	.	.	CASSGAGHREGYEHYF	TGTGCCAGCAGTGGAGCGGGACACAGGGAGGGGTACGAGCACTACTTC
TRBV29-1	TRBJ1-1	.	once	CNVVRGMEAFF	TGCAACGTTGTGAGGGGAATGGAAGCTTTCTTT
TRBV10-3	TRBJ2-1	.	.	CAISESPNEQFF	TGTGCCATCAGTGAGTCCCCCAATGAGCAGTTCTTC
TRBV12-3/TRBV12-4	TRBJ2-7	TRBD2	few	CASEGLAGVFYEQYF	TGTGCCAGCGAGGGACTAGCGGGAGTTTTCTATGAGCAGTACTTC
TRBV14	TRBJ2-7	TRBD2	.	CASSQASGSSYEQYF	TGTGCCAGCAGCCAGGCTAGCGGGAGTTCCTACGAGCAGTACTTC
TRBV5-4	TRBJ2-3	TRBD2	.	CASSPRTSGFTDTQYF	TGTGCCAGCAGCCCCCGGACTAGCGGATTCACAGATACGCAGTATTTT
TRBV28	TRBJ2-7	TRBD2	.	CASSIQGLAGSSYEQYF	TGTGCCAGCAGTATACAGGGACTAGCGGGATCGTCCTACGAGCAGTACTTC
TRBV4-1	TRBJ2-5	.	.	CASSQASGLNKETQYF	TGCGCCAGCAGCCAAGCCTCGGGCCTGAACAAAGAGACCCAGTACTTC
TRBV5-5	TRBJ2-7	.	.	CASSLVAEYYEQYF	TGTGCCAGCAGCTTGGTTGCTGAGTACTACGAGCAGTACTTC
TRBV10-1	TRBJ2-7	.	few	CASSESTAAYEQYF	TGCGCCAGCAGTGAGTCTACAGCCGCCTACGAGCAGTACTTC
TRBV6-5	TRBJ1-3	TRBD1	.	CGSSWSGTAGNTIYF	TGTGGCAGCAGTTGGAGCGGGACAGCTGGAAACACCATATATTTT
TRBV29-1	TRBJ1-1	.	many	CSDGTGNTEAFF	TGCAGCGATGGGACCGGGAACACTGAAGCTTTCTTT
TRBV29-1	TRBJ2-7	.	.	CSVEAGAGVVEQYF	TGCAGCGTTGAAGCTGGCGCCGGGGTGGTGGAGCAGTACTTC
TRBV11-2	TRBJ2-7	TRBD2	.	CASSFRTSGRAPIYEQYF	TGTGCCAGCAGCTTCCGGACTAGCGGGAGGGCCCCTATCTACGAGCAGTACTTC
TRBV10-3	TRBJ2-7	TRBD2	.	CAISELVPGLAGVLNEQYF	TGTGCCATCAGTGAGCTTGTCCCGGGACTAGCGGGAGTTCTCAACGAGCAGTACTTC
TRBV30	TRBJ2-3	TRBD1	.	CAWRRTGITDTQYF	TGTGCCTGGAGGAGGACAGGGATCACAGATACGCAGTATTTT
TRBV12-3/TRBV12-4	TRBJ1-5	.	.	CASSTEHGPQHF	TGTGCCAGCAGTACTGAACACGGGCCCCAGCATTTT
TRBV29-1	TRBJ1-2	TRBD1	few	CSVTTGVDYGYTF	TGCAGCGTTACTACAGGGGTGGACTATGGCTACACCTTC
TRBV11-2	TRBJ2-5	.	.	CVSSLGTTAETQYF	TGTGTCAGCAGCCTAGGGACCACCGCAGAGACCCAGTACTTC
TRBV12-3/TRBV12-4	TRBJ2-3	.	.	CASSNSGTDTQYF	TGTGCCAGCAGTAATAGCGGCACAGATACGCAGTATTTT
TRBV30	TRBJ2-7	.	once	CAWSVSRSYEQYF	TGTGCCTGGAGTGTAAGCCGTTCCTACGAGCAGTACTTC
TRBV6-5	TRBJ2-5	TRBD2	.	CASSYYVSAGGPETQYF	TGTGCCAGCAGTTACTACGTTTCGGCGGGAGGGCCGGAGACCCAGTACTTC
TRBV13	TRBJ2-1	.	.	CASSFGTNNEQFF	TGTGCCAGCAGCTTCGGGACGAACAATGAGCAGTTCTTC
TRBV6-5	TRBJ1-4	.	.	CASRGGRGSGKLFF	TGTGCCAGCAGAGGAGGGAGGGGGAGCGGAAAACTGTTTTTT
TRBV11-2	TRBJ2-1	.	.	CASSFHSVPFF	TGTGCCAGTAGCTTCCATAGCGTTCCGTTCTTC
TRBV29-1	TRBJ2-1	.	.	CSKGPPSSSYNEQSF	TGCAGCAAGGGGCCTCCTTCCAGCTCCTACAATGAGCAGTCCTTC
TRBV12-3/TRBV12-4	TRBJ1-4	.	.	CASIPRENEKLFF	TGTGCCAGCATCCCCAGGGAAAATGAAAAACTGTTTTTT
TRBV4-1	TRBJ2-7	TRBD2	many	CASSQLGETSGSYEQYF	TGCGCCAGCAGCCAACTGGGAGAAACTAGCGGGAGCTACGAGCAGTACTTC
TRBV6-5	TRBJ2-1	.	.	CASSSASSYNEQFF	TGTGCCAGCAGTTCGGCGAGCTCCTACAATGAGCAGTTCTTC